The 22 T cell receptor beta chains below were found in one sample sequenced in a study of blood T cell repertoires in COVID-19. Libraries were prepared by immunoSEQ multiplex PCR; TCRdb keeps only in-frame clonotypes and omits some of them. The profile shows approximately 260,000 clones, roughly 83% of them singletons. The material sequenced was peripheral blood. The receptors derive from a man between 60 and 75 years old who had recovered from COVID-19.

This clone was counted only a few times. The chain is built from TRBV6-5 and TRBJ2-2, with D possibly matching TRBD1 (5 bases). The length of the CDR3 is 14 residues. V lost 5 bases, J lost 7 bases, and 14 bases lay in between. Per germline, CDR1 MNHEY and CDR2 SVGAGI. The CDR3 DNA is TGTGCCAGCAGTCGACAGTTTTCGGTCGGGGAGCTGTTTTTT. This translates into CASSRQFSVGELFF.

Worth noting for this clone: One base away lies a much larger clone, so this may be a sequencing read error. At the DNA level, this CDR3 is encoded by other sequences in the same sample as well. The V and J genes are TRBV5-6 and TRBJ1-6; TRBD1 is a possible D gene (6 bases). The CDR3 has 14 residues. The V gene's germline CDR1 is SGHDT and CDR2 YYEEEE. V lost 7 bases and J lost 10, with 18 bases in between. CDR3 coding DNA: TGTGCCAGCCGGGGGCGGGGGGCAGGATCACCCCTCCACTTT. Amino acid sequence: CASRGRGAGSPLHF.

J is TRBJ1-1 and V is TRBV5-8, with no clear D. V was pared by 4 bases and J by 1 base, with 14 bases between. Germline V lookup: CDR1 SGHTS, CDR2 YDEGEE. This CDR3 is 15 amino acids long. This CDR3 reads CASSRRNPWNTEAFF. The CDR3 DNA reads TGTGCCAGCAGCCGTAGAAACCCGTGGAACACTGAAGCTTTCTTT.

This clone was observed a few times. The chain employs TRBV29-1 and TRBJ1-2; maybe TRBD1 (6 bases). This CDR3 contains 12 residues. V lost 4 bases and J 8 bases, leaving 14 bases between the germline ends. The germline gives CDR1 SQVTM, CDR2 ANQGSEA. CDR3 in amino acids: CSVGGGSLGYTF. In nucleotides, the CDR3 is TGCAGCGTTGGTGGGGGCTCGCTAGGCTACACCTTC.

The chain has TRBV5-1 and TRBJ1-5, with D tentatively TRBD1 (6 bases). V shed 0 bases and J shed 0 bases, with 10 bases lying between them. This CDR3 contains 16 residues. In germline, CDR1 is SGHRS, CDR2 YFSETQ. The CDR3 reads CASSLEPGDSNQPQHF. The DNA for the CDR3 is TGCGCCAGCAGCTTGGAACCAGGGGATAGCAATCAGCCCCAGCATTTT.

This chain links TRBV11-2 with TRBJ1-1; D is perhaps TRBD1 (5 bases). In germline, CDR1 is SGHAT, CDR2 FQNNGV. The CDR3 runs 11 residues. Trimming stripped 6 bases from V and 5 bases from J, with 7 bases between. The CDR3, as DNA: TGTGCCAGCAGGGGGGGGACTGAAGCTTTCTTT. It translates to CASRGGTEAFF.

The CDR3 DNA sequence: TGTGCCAGCAGACCCGGGACAGGGGGTGGAAACACCATATATTTT. As protein: CASRPGTGGGNTIYF. This chain links TRBV2 with TRBJ1-3; 11 positions match TRBD1. The V and J ends lost 6 bases and 3 bases, in that order; junction bases with no gene match: 4. The CDR3 has 15 residues. Germline CDR1 reads SNHLY; CDR2 reads FYNNEI.

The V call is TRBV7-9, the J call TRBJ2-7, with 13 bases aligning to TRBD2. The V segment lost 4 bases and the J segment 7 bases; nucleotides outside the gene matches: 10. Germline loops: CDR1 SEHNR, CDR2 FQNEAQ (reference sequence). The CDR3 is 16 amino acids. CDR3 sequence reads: CASSSAGTSGDGEQYF. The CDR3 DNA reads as TGTGCCAGCAGCTCAGCAGGGACTAGCGGGGACGGGGAGCAGTACTTC.

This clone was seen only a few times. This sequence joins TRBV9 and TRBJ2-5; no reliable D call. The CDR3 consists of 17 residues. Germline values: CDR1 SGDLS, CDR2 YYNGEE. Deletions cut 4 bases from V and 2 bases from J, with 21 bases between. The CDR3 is CASSPSPSRLKQETQYF. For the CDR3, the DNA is TGTGCCAGCAGCCCCTCTCCTTCCCGACTGAAACAAGAGACCCAGTACTTC.

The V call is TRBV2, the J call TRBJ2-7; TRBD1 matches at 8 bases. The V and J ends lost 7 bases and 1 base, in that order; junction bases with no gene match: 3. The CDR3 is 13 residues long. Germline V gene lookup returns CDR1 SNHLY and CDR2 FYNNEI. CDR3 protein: CASNRDRSYEQYF. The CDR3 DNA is TGTGCCAGCAACCGGGACAGGTCCTACGAGCAGTACTTC.

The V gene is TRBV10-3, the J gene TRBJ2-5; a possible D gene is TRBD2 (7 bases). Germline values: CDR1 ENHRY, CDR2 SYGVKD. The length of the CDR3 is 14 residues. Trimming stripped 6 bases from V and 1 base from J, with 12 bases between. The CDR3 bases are TGTGCCATCAGCGGACTAGGGGGCCAAGAGACCCAGTACTTC. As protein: CAISGLGGQETQYF.

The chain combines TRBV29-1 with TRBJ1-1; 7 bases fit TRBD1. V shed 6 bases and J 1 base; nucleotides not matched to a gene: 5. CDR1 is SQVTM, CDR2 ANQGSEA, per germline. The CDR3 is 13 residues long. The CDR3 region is CSVRDRQNTEAFF. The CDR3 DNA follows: TGCAGCGTGCGGGACAGACAGAACACTGAAGCTTTCTTT.

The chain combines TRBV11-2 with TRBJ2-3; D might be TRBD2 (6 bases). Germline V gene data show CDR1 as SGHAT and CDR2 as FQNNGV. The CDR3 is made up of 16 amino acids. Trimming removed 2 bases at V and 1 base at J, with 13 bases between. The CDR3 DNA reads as TGTGCCAGCAGCTTACGTCCGGGACTCCGCACAGATACGCAGTATTTT. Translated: CASSLRPGLRTDTQYF.

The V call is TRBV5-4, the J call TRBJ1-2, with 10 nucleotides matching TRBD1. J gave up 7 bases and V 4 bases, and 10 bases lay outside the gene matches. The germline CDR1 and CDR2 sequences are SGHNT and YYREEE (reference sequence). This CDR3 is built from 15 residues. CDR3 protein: CASSLQDRGQSGYTF. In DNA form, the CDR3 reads TGTGCCAGCAGCCTTCAAGACAGGGGGCAGAGTGGCTACACCTTC.

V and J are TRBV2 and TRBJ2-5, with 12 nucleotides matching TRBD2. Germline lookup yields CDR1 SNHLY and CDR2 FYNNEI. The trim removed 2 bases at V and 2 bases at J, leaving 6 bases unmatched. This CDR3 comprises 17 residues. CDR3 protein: CASSESGLAGIQETQYF. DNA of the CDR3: TGTGCCAGCAGTGAATCGGGACTAGCGGGTATACAAGAGACCCAGTACTTC.

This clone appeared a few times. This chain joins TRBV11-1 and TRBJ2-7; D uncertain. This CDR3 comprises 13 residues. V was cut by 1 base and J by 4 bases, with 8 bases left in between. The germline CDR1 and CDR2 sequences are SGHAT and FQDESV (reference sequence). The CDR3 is CASSLEGAYEQYF. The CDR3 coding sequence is TGTGCCAGCAGCTTAGAAGGAGCATACGAGCAGTACTTC.

The CDR3 reads CASSARQGSNTQYF. CDR3 bases: TGTGCCAGCAGCGCTCGACAGGGTTCAAATACGCAGTATTTT. This chain joins TRBV9 and TRBJ2-3; 7 nucleotides align to TRBD1. This CDR3 is built from 14 residues. The germline V gene has CDR1 SGDLS and CDR2 YYNGEE. The junction had 8 bases not matched to a gene; V was cut back by 3 bases and J by 7 bases. Supplemented by reference TRBV9 and TRBJ2-3, the full variable domain reads DSGVTQTPKHLITATGQRVTLRCSPRSGDLSVYWYQQSLDQGLQFLIQYYNGEERAKGNILERFSAQQFPDLHSELNLSSLELGDSALYFCASSARQGSNTQYFGPGTRLTVL.

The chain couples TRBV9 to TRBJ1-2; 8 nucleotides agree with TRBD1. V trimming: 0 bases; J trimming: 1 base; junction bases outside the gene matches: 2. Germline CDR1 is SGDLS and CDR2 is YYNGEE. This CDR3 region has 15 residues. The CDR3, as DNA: TGTGCCAGCAGCGTAGGGGGACAGGATAACTATGGCTACACCTTC. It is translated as CASSVGGQDNYGYTF.

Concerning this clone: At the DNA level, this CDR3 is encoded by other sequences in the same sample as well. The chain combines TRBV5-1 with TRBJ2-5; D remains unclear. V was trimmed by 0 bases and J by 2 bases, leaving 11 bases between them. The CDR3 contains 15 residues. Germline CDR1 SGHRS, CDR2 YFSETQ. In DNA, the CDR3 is TGCGCCAGCAGCTTGGGGGCAGGCCCTCAAGAGACCCAGTACTTC. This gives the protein CASSLGAGPQETQYF.

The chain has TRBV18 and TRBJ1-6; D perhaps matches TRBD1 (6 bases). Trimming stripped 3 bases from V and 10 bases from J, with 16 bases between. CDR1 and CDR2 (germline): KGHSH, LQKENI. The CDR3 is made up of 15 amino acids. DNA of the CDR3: TGTGCCAGCTCACCCGAGCAGGGGATGAGGTCACCCCTCCACTTT. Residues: CASSPEQGMRSPLHF. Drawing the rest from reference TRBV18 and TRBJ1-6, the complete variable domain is NAGVMQNPRHLVRRRGQEARLRCSPMKGHSHVYWYRQLPEEGLKFMVYLQKENIIDESGMPKERFSAEFPKEGPSILRIQQVVRGDSAAYFCASSPEQGMRSPLHFGNGTRLTVT.

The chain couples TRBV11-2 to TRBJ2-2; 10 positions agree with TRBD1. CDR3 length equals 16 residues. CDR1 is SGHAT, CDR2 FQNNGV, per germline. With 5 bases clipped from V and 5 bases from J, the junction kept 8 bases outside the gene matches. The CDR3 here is CASSAGTGVGTGELFF. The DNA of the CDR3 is TGTGCCAGCAGCGCCGGGACAGGGGTAGGTACCGGGGAGCTGTTTTTT.

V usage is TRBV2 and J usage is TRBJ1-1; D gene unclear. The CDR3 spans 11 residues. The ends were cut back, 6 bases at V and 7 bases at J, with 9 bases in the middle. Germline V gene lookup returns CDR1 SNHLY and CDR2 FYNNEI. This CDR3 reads CASRLVLEAFF. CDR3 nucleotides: TGTGCCAGCAGGTTAGTCCTTGAAGCTTTCTTT.